The TCR beta chain under discussion was sequenced for a study of beta chain features in type 1 diabetes. Background on the study: On cell yields, gender and age, patients and healthy donors were similar. Examined across all samples were some 99 million sorted cells.

V lost 2 bases, J lost 7 bases, and 6 bases lay in between. Germline values: CDR1 MDHEN, CDR2 SYDVKM. The CDR3 sequence is 12 residues long. The study reverse transcribed the entire isolated RNA, so it sequenced expressed TCRB transcripts. Clones were read by immunoSEQ multiplex PCR, and TCRdb kept only the in-frame ones, dropping some. The table records about 220,000 clones, roughly 10% of them present only once. The authors sorted CD4+ naive, central memory, regulatory and stem cell-like memory cells via CD45RO/CCR7/CD25/CD127/CD95/CD27. The chain has TRBV28 and TRBJ2-1; no clear D gene. Material for sequencing was central memory CD4+ T cells from blood. This clonotype was obtained from a man younger than 30 in good health. The DNA of the CDR3 is TGTGCCAGCAGTTTAGGGGTTAATGAGCAGTTCTTC. This sequence encodes CASSLGVNEQFF.